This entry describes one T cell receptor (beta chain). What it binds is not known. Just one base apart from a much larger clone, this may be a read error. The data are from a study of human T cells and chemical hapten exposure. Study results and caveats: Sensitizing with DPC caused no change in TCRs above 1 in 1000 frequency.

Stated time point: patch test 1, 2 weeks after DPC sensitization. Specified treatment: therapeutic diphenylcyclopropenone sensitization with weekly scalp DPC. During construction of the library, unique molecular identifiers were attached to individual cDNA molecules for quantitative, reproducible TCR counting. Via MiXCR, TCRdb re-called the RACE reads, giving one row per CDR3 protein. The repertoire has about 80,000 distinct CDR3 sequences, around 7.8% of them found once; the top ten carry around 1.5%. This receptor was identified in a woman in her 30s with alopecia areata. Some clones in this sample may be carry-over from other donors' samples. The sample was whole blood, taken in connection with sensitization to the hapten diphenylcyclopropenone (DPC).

CDR3 protein: CAISPGTSVNEQYF. CDR3 bases: TGTGCCATCAGTCCCGGGACTAGCGTCAACGAGCAGTACTTC. The J gene is TRBJ2-7, the V gene TRBV10-3; 10 positions agree with TRBD2. V lost 5 bases to trimming and J lost 5 bases; unmatched junction nucleotides: 6. The germline V gene encodes CDR1 ENHRY and CDR2 SYGVKD. This CDR3 has 14 residues.